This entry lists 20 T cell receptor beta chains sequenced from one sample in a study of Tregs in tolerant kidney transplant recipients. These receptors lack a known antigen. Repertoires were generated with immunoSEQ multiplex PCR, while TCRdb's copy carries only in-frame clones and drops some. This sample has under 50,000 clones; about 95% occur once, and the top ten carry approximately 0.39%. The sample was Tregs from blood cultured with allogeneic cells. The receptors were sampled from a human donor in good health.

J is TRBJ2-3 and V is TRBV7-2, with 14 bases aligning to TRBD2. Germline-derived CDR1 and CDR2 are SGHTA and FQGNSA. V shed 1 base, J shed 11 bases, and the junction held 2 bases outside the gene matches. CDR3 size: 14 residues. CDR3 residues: CASSLGGLAGGQYF. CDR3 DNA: TGTGCCAGCAGCTTAGGAGGACTAGCGGGGGGGCAGTATTTT.

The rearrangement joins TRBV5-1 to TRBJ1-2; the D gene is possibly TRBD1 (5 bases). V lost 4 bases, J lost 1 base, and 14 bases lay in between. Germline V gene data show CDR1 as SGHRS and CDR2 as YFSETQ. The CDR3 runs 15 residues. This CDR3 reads CASSLGTSFNYGYTF. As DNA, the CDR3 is TGCGCCAGCAGCCTAGGGACTTCCTTTAACTATGGCTACACCTTC.

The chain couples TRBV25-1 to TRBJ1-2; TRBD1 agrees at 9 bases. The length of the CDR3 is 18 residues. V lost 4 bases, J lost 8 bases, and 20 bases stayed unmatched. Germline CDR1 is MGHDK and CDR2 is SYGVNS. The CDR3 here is CASSGFSGQGPITGGYTF. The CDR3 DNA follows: TGTGCCAGCAGTGGGTTCTCGGGACAGGGCCCTATTACAGGAGGCTACACCTTC.

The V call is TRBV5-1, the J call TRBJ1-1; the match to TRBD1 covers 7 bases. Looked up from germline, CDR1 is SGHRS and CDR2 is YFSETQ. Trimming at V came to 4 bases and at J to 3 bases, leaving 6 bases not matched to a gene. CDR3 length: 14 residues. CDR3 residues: CASSHRGRDTEAFF. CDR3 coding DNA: TGCGCCAGCAGCCATAGGGGGCGGGACACTGAAGCTTTCTTT. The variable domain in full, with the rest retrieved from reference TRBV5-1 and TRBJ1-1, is KAGVTQTPRYLIKTRGQQVTLSCSPISGHRSVSWYQQTPGQGLQFLFEYFSETQRNKGNFPGRFSGRQFSNSRSEMNVSTLELGDSALYLCASSHRGRDTEAFFGQGTRLTVV.

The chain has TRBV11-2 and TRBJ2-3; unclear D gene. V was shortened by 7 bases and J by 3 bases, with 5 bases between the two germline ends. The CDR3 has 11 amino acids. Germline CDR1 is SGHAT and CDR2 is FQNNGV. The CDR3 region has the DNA TGTGCCAGCACAAAGACAGATACGCAGTATTTT. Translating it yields CASTKTDTQYF.

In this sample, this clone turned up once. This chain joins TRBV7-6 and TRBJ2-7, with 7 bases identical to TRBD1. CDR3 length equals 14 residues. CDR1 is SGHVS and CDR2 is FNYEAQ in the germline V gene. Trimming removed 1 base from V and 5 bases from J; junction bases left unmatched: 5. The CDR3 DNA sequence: TGTGCCAGCAGCTTAGGACAGGGAAGCCACGAGCAGTACTTC. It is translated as CASSLGQGSHEQYF.

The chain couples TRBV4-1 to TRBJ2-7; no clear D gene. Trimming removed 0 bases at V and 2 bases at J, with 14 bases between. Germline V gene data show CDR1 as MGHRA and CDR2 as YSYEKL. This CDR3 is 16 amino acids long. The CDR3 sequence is CASSQDGILGAYEQYF. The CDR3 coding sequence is TGCGCCAGCAGCCAAGATGGGATTCTTGGGGCCTACGAGCAGTACTTC.

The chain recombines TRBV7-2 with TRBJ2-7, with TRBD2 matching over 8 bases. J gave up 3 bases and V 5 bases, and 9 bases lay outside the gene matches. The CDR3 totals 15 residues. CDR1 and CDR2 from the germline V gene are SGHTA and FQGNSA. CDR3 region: CASSATGGKYYEQYF. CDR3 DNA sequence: TGTGCCAGCAGCGCTACGGGGGGGAAATACTACGAGCAGTACTTC.

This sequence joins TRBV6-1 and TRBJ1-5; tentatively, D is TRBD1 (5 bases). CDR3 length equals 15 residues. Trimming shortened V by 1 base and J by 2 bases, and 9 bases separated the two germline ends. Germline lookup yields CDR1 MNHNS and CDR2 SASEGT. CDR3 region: CASSEGGVGNQPQHF. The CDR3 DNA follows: TGTGCCAGCAGTGAAGGAGGGGTCGGCAATCAGCCCCAGCATTTT.

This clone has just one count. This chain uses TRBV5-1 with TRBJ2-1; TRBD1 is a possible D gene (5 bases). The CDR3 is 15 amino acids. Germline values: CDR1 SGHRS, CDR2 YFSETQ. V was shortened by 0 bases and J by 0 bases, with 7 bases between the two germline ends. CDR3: CASSLGGGSYNEQFF. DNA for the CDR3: TGCGCCAGCAGCTTGGGGGGCGGCTCCTACAATGAGCAGTTCTTC.

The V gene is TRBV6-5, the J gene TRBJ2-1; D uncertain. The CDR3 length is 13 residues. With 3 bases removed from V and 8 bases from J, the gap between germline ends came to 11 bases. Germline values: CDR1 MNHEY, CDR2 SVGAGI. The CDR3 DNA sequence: TGTGCCAGCAGTTATGGGCGACTTGATGAGCAGTTCTTC. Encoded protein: CASSYGRLDEQFF.

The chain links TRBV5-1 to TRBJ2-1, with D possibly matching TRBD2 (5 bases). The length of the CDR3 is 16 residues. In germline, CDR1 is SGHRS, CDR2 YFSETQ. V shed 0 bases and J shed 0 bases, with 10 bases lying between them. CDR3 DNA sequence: TGCGCCAGCAGCTTGGATCCGGGGAGCTCCTACAATGAGCAGTTCTTC. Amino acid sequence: CASSLDPGSSYNEQFF.

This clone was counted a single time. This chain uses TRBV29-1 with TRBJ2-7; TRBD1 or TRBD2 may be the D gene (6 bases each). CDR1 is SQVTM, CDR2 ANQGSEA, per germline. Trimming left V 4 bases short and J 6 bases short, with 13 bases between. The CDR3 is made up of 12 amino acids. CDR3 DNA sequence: TGCAGCGTTGGAGGCAGGGGAGGCGAGCAGTACTTC. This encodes CSVGGRGGEQYF.

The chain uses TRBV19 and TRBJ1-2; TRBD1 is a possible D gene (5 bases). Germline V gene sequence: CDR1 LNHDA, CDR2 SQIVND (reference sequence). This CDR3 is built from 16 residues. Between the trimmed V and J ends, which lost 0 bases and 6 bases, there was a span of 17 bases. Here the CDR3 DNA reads TGTGCCAGTAGTATAGATGCCGCTCCCAGGGTCCATGGCTACACCTTC. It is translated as CASSIDAAPRVHGYTF. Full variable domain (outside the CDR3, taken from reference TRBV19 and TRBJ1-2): DGGITQSPKYLFRKEGQNVTLSCEQNLNHDAMYWYRQDPGQGLRLIYYSQIVNDFQKGDIAEGYSVSREKKESFPLTVTSAQKNPTAFYLCASSIDAAPRVHGYTFGSGTRLTVV.

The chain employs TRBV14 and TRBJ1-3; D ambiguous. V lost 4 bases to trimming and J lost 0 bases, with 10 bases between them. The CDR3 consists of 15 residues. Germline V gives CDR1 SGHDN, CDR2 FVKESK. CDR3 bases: TGTGCCAGCAGCCCCCAGGTTTTCTCTGGAAACACCATATATTTT. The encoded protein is CASSPQVFSGNTIYF.

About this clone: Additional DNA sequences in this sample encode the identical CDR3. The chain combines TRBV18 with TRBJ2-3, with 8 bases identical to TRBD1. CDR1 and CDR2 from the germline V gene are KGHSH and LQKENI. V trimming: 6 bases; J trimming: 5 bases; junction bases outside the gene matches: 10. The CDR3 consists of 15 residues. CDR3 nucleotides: TGTGCCAGCTCCCTTGACAGGGGCGCAGAAGATACGCAGTATTTT. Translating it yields CASSLDRGAEDTQYF.

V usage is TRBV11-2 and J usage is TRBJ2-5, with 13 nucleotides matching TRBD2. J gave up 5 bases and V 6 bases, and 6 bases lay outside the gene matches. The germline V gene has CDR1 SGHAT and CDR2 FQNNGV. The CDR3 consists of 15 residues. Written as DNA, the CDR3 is TGTGCCAGCAGTTACGGACTAGCGGGGGCCGAGACCCAGTACTTC. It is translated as CASSYGLAGAETQYF.

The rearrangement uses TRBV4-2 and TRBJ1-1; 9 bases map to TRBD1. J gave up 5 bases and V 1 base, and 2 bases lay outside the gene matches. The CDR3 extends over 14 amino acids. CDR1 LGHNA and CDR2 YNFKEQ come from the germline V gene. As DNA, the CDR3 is TGTGCCAGCAGCCAAGGACAGGGGGTGACTGAAGCTTTCTTT. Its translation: CASSQGQGVTEAFF.

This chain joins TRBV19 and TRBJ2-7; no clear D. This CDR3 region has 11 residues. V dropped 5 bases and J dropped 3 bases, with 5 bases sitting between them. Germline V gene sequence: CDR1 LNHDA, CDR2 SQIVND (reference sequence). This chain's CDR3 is CASSYRYEQYF. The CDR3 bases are TGTGCCAGTAGTTACCGCTACGAGCAGTACTTC. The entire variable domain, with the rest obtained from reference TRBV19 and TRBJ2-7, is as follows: DGGITQSPKYLFRKEGQNVTLSCEQNLNHDAMYWYRQDPGQGLRLIYYSQIVNDFQKGDIAEGYSVSREKKESFPLTVTSAQKNPTAFYLCASSYRYEQYFGPGTRLTVT.

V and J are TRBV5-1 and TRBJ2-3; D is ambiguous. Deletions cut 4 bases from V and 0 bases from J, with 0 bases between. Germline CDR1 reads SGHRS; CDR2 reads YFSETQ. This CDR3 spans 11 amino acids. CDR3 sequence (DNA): TGCGCCAGCAGCAGCACAGATACGCAGTATTTT. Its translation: CASSSTDTQYF.